A selection of T cell receptor beta chains follows, all from one sample in a study of Graves' ophthalmopathy and Graves' hyperthyroidism. TCRdb used MiXCR to reprocess the multiplex PCR reads, holding one entry per CDR3 protein. The sample shows 350,000 to 400,000 distinct CDR3 sequences, approximately 15% of them seen only once. The sequenced sample was peripheral blood. These receptors came from a woman aged 18-29 years with stable Graves' hyperthyroidism. Each CDR3 is given with its conserved first and last residue. The order of the fields is clone size, V gene, D gene, J gene, CDR3 DNA, CDR3 protein. D genes are given only for firm matches. Expanded clones are given a class, and other clones once, few, many or no size at all.

size: NA; V: TRBV4-1; D: NA; J: TRBJ1-1; DNA: TGCGCCAGCAGCCAGGTCGGGTCAACAGATGAAGCTTTCTTT; CDR3: CASSQVGSTDEAFF
size: many; V: TRBV6-1; D: NA; J: TRBJ2-2; DNA: TGTGCCAGCAGCGACCTGGGTGGCGGGGAGCTGTTTTTT; CDR3: CASSDLGGGELFF
size: many; V: TRBV11-2; D: NA; J: TRBJ1-2; DNA: TGTGCCAGCAGCTTAGTAGTCGGGACGGACGAGGATGGCTACACCTTC; CDR3: CASSLVVGTDEDGYTF
size: NA; V: TRBV7-2; D: NA; J: TRBJ2-2; DNA: TGTGCCAGCAGCTTAGGACGGTTGAACACCGGGGAGCTGTTGTTT; CDR3: CASSLGRLNTGELLF
size: few; V: TRBV3-1; D: NA; J: TRBJ2-7; DNA: TGTGCCAGCAGCCAAGCTTCACTAGCATGGGAGCAGTACTTC; CDR3: CASSQASLAWEQYF
size: few; V: TRBV4-1; D: NA; J: TRBJ1-2; DNA: TGCGCCAGCAGCCAAGTATACCAAACAGTCCGCGGGGGCTACACCTTC; CDR3: CASSQVYQTVRGGYTF
size: many; V: TRBV19; D: NA; J: TRBJ1-3; DNA: TGTGCCAGTAGCGACAGCTCTGGAAACACCATATATTTT; CDR3: CASSDSSGNTIYF
size: few; V: TRBV6-2/TRBV6-3; D: TRBD1; J: TRBJ1-1; DNA: TGTGCCAGCAGTTACTCCGGCAGGGGAGGGCCAGGGGGTTTGAGCACTGAAGCTTTCTTT; CDR3: CASSYSGRGGPGGLSTEAFF
size: many; V: TRBV7-2; D: NA; J: TRBJ1-1; DNA: TGTGCCAGCAGCTTTCCCCTGGGTGAAGCTTTCTTT; CDR3: CASSFPLGEAFF
size: few; V: TRBV3-1; D: TRBD1; J: TRBJ2-5; DNA: TGTGCCAGCAGCCAACCGGGACAGGGCCAAGAGACCCAGTACTTC; CDR3: CASSQPGQGQETQYF
size: NA; V: TRBV28; D: NA; J: TRBJ1-2; DNA: TGTGCCAGCAGTTTATATATCCCAAGGTTCGGGGGCTACACCTTC; CDR3: CASSLYIPRFGGYTF
size: many; V: TRBV6-5; D: NA; J: TRBJ1-2; DNA: TGTGCCAGTGCCAGTCCCTATGGCTACACCTTC; CDR3: CASASPYGYTF
size: many; V: TRBV29-1; D: NA; J: TRBJ1-2; DNA: TGCAGCGTTGAAGATAGTCGGACAGTGTCATCGGTTTCTAACTATGGCTACACCTTC; CDR3: CSVEDSRTVSSVSNYGYTF
size: few; V: TRBV5-6; D: NA; J: TRBJ2-3; DNA: TGTGCCAGCACCCCTTTGTCTGCGGAGCCGGATACGCAGTATTTT; CDR3: CASTPLSAEPDTQYF
size: many; V: TRBV11-3; D: TRBD1; J: TRBJ2-7; DNA: TGTGCCAGCAGGCCCACCGGGACAGCGTACGAGCAGTACTTC; CDR3: CASRPTGTAYEQYF
size: many; V: TRBV6-1; D: TRBD1; J: TRBJ1-5; DNA: TGTGCCAGCAGTGAAAATCCCGGGACAGGGCTAGGTCAGCCCCAGCATTTT; CDR3: CASSENPGTGLGQPQHF
size: NA; V: TRBV7-2; D: NA; J: TRBJ1-5; DNA: TGTGCCAGCAGCTTGAGCAACCCTCAGCCCCAGCATTTT; CDR3: CASSLSNPQPQHF
size: once; V: TRBV20-1; D: NA; J: TRBJ2-7; DNA: TGCAGTGCTAGAGATGTCGGGGCTTACGAGCAGTACTTC; CDR3: CSARDVGAYEQYF